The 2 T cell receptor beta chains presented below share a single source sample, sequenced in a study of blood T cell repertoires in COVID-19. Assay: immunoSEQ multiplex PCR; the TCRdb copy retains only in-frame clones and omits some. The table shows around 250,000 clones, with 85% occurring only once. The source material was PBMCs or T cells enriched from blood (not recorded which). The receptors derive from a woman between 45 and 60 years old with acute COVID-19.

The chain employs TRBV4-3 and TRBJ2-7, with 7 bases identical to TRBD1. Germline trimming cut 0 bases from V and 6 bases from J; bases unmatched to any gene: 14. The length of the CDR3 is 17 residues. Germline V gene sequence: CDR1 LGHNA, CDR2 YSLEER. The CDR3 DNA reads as TGCGCCAGCAGCCAAGATTCAGAGTGGACAGGCCCTAGCGAGCAGTACTTC. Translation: CASSQDSEWTGPSEQYF.

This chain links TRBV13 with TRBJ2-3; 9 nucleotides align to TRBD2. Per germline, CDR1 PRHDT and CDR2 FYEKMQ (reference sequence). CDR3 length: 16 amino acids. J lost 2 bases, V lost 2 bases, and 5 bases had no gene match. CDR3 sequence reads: CASSLRAGGSTDTQYF. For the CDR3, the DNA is TGTGCCAGCAGCTTAAGAGCGGGGGGCTCCACAGATACGCAGTATTTT.